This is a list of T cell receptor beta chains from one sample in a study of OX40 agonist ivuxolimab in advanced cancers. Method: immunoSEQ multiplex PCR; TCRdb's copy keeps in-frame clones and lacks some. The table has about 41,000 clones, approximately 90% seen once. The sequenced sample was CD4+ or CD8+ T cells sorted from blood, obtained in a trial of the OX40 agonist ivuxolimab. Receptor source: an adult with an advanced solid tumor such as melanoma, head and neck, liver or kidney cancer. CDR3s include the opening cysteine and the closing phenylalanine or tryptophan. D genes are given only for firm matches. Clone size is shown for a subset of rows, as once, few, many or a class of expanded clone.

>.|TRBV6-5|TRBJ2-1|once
CASSYESGTGNEQFF
TGTGCCAGCAGTTACGAATCGGGGACGGGGAATGAGCAGTTCTTC
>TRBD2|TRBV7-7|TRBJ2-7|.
CASSPLGAGVYEQYF
TGTGCTAGCAGCCCCCTTGGCGCGGGAGTGTACGAGCAGTACTTC
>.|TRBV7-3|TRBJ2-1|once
CASSLGSGPAYNEQFF
TGTGCCAGCAGCTTAGGGTCTGGGCCCGCCTACAATGAGCAGTTCTTC
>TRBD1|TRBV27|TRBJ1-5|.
CASSLAAGGFQPQHF
TGTGCCAGCAGTTTAGCGGCAGGGGGGTTTCAGCCCCAGCATTTT
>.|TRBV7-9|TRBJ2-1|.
CASSPTGRSYNEQFF
TGTGCCAGCAGCCCCACAGGGAGGTCCTACAATGAGCAGTTCTTC
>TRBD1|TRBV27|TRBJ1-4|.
CASSHPSGTGFSEKLFF
TGTGCCAGCAGCCACCCCTCCGGGACAGGGTTTAGTGAAAAACTGTTTTTT
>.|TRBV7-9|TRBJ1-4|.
CASSLFREKLFF
TGTGCCAGCAGCTTATTCAGGGAAAAACTGTTTTTT
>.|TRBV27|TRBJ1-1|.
CASSLLDPRGTEAFF
TGTGCCAGCAGTTTATTAGACCCCCGAGGAACTGAAGCTTTCTTT
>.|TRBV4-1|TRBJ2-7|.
CASSQGGPSLEQYF
TGCGCCAGCAGCCAGGGGGGACCTTCTTTAGAGCAGTACTTC
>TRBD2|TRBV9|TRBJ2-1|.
CASSETSVAYNEQFF
TGTGCCAGCAGCGAGACTAGCGTTGCCTACAATGAGCAGTTCTTC
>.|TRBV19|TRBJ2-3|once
CASRTDPADTQYF
TGTGCCAGTCGGACAGACCCAGCAGATACGCAGTATTTT
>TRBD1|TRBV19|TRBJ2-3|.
CASSVSTGATDTQYF
TGTGCCAGTAGTGTCAGTACAGGGGCTACAGATACGCAGTATTTT
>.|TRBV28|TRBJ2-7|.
CASSDALSYEQYF
TGTGCCAGCAGTGATGCCCTCTCCTACGAGCAGTACTTC
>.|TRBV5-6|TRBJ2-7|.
CASSATGAGYEQYF
TGTGCCAGCAGCGCCACGGGGGCGGGCTACGAGCAGTACTTC
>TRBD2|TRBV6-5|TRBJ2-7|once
CASRLAGSHEQYF
TGTGCCAGCAGACTAGCGGGATCCCACGAGCAGTACTTC
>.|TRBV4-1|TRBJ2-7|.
CASSQGLGYEQYF
TGCGCCAGCAGCCAAGGGCTAGGCTACGAGCAGTACTTC
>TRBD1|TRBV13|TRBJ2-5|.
CASSLVGQGPQETQYF
TGTGCCAGCAGCTTAGTGGGACAGGGGCCCCAAGAGACCCAGTACTTC
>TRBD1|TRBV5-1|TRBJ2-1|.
CATLETGAGNEQFF
TGCGCCACATTGGAGACAGGGGCCGGGAATGAGCAGTTCTTC
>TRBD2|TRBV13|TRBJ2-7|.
CASSSSEGLAGPYEQYF
TGTGCCAGCAGCTCGAGTGAGGGACTAGCGGGGCCTTACGAGCAGTACTTC
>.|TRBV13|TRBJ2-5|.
CASSLAQETQYF
TGTGCCAGCAGCTTAGCCCAGGAGACCCAGTACTTC
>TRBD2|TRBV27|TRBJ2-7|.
CASSFGSGGREQYF
TGTGCCAGCAGTTTTGGATCGGGAGGGCGCGAGCAGTACTTC
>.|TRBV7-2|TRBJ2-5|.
CASSLGQYMEETQYF
TGTGCCAGCAGCTTAGGGCAATACATGGAGGAGACCCAGTACTTC
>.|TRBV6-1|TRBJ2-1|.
CASSELVEVNEQFF
TGTGCCAGCAGTGAACTAGTAGAGGTTAATGAGCAGTTCTTC
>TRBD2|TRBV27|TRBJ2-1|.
CASSLPTSGLSYNEQFF
TGTGCCAGCAGTTTACCGACTAGCGGGTTATCCTACAATGAGCAGTTCTTC
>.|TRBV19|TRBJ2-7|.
CASSEGYYEQYF
TGTGCCAGTAGCGAGGGTTATTACGAGCAGTACTTC
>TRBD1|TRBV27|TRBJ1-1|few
CASSLEGTGATEAFF
TGTGCCAGCAGTTTGGAAGGGACAGGGGCGACTGAAGCTTTCTTT
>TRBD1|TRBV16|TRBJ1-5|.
CASSQSQRQGSQPQHF
TGTGCCAGCAGCCAATCACAGAGACAGGGGAGTCAGCCCCAGCATTTT
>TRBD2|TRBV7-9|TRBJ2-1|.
CASRQSGSNYNEQFF
TGTGCCAGCAGACAAAGCGGGAGCAATTACAATGAGCAGTTCTTC
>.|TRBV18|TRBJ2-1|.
CASSPPTAFEQFF
TGTGCCAGCTCACCACCAACGGCCTTTGAGCAGTTCTTC
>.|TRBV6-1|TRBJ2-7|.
CACNWLKEQYF
TGTGCCTGCAACTGGTTAAAGGAGCAGTACTTC
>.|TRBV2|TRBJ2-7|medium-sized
CASRGELRGEQYF
TGTGCCAGCAGAGGGGAACTCAGGGGCGAGCAGTACTTC
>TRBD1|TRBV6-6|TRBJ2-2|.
CASSNRGLVTGELFF
TGTGCCAGCAGCAACAGGGGTCTCGTCACCGGGGAGCTGTTTTTT
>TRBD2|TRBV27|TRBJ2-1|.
CASSFLAGPYNEQFF
TGTGCCAGCAGTTTCTTAGCGGGACCCTACAATGAGCAGTTCTTC
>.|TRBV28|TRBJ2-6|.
CASSPTGIGANVLTF
TGTGCCAGCAGTCCTACTGGGATTGGGGCCAACGTCCTGACTTTC
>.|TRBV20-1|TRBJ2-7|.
CSATTAYEQYF
TGCAGTGCCACGACAGCCTACGAGCAGTACTTC
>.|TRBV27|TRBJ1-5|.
CASRQGSYSNQPQHF
TGTGCCAGCAGGCAGGGGTCTTATAGCAATCAGCCCCAGCATTTT
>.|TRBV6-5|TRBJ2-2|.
CASRPTGYGELFF
TGTGCCAGCAGACCCACAGGGTACGGGGAGCTGTTTTTT
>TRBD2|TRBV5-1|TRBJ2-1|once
CASSPRTSGVHYNEQFF
TGCGCCAGCAGCCCGAGGACTAGCGGGGTTCACTACAATGAGCAGTTCTTC
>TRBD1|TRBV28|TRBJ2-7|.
CASSFYRGPYEQYF
TGTGCCAGCAGTTTCTACAGGGGACCCTACGAGCAGTACTTC
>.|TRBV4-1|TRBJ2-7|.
CASSQGQDYEQYF
TGCGCCAGCAGCCAGGGGCAGGACTACGAGCAGTACTTC
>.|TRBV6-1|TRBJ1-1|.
CASYKEASVRTEAFF
TGTGCCAGCTACAAAGAGGCCAGCGTAAGAACTGAAGCTTTCTTT
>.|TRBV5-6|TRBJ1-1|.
CASSPTGLSTEAFF
TGTGCCAGCAGCCCCACGGGTCTTAGCACTGAAGCTTTCTTT
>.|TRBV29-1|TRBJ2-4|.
CSVQKNIQYF
TGCAGCGTTCAGAAAAACATTCAGTACTTC
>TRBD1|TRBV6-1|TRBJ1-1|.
CASRFSGTANTEAFF
TGTGCCAGCAGGTTCTCCGGGACAGCGAACACTGAAGCTTTCTTT
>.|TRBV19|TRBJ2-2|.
CASSLIGTQAGELFF
TGTGCCAGTAGTTTGATCGGGACTCAGGCCGGGGAGCTGTTTTTT
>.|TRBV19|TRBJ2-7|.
CASSMGSSYEQYF
TGTGCCAGTAGTATGGGGAGCTCCTACGAGCAGTACTTC
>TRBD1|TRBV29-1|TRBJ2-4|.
CSAWGQGAGIQYF
TGCAGCGCCTGGGGACAGGGGGCAGGCATTCAGTACTTC
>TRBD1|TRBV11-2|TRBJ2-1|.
CASSPIGTGYNEQFF
TGTGCCAGCAGCCCGATTGGGACAGGGTACAATGAGCAGTTCTTC
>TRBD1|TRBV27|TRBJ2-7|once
CASSFAGRGREQYF
TGTGCCAGCAGTTTTGCCGGAAGGGGGCGAGAGCAGTACTTC
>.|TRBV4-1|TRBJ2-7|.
CASSQEFAGHLYEQYF
TGCGCCAGCAGCCAAGAGTTTGCCGGACACCTCTACGAGCAGTACTTC
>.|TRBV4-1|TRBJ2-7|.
CASSQASTYEQYF
TGCGCCAGCAGCCAGGCCTCCACCTACGAGCAGTACTTC
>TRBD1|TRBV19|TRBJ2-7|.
CASSIQGGENYEQYF
TGTGCCAGTAGTATTCAAGGGGGCGAAAACTACGAGCAGTACTTC
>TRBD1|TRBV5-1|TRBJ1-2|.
CASSLSAGGGHTF
TGCGCCAGCAGCTTGTCCGCAGGGGGTGGCCACACCTTC
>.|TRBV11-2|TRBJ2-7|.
CASSLGGQTLSYEQYF
TGTGCCAGCAGCTTAGGAGGTCAGACACTATCCTACGAGCAGTACTTC
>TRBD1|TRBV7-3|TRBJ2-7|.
CASSTGTGYEQYF
TGTGCCAGCAGCACAGGGACAGGCTACGAGCAGTACTTC
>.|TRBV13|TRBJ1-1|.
CASSLEGNTEAFF
TGTGCCAGCAGCTTAGAAGGGAACACTGAAGCTTTCTTT
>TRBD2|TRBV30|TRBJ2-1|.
CAWSVLGGEQFF
TGTGCCTGGAGTGTATTGGGGGGGGAGCAGTTCTTC